This entry describes one T cell receptor (beta chain). Its antigen is undetermined. The PCR ran on 60 Vbeta and 13 Jbeta primers. Assay used: immunoSEQ multiplex PCR; TCRdb lists only in-frame clones, some missing. This sample has over 150,000 clones; more than 75% occur once, and the top ten carry 6% to 8.5%. This sample stems from a study of cytomegalovirus exposure and HLA in healthy donors. The study, taken as a whole, reports: In a later analysis, an Asian-associated ancestry cluster reportedly showed fewer N-insertions than the roughly 710-donor mean. Cytomegalovirus association was assigned to about 150 TCR beta chains. Follow-up analysis later connected one missense variant in DCLRE1C with trimming of TCR beta V- and J-genes. Earlier findings revealed that most TCR beta V segments proved productive either about 87% or about 30% of the time.

The V gene's germline CDR1 is SNHLY and CDR2 FYNNEI. CDR3 length equals 11 residues. Between the trimmed V and J ends, which lost 11 bases and 5 bases, there was a span of 12 bases. The J gene is TRBJ2-5, the V gene TRBV2; perhaps TRBD2 as D (6 bases). The receptor's source is a man between 25 and 39 years old in good health and CMV-seropositive. The sample consisted of PBMCs. In DNA, the CDR3 is TGTGCCGGGACTTTTCAGGAGACCCAGTACTTC. As protein: CAGTFQETQYF. The entire variable domain, with the rest obtained from reference TRBV2 and TRBJ2-5, is as follows: EPEVTQTPSHQVTQMGQEVILRCVPISNHLYFYWYRQILGQKVEFLVSFYNNEISEKSEIFDDQFSVERPDGSNFTLKIRSTKLEDSAMYFCAGTFQETQYFGPGTRLLVL.